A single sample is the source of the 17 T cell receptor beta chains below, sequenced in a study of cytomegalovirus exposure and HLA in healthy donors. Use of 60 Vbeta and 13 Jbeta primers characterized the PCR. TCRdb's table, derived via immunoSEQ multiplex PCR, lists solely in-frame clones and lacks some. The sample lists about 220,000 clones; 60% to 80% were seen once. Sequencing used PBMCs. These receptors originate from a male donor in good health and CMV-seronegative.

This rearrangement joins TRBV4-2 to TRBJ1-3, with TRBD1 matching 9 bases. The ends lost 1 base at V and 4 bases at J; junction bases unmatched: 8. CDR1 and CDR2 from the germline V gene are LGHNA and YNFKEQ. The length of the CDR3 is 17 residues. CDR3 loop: CASSQATTGQGGNTIYF. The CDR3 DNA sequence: TGTGCCAGCAGCCAAGCGACCACGGGACAGGGAGGAAACACCATATATTTT.

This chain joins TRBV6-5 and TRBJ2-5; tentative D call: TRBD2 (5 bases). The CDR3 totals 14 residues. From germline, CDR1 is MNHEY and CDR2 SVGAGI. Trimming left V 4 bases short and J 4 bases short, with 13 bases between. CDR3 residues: CASSSPGGRETQYF. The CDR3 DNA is TGTGCCAGCAGTTCCCCCGGCGGGCGAGAGACCCAGTACTTC.

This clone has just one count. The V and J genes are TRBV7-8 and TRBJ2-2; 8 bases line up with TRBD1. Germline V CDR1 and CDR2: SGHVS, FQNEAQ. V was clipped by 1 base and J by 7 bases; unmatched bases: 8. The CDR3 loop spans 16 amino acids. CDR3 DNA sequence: TGTGCCAGCAGCTTAGGGTGGCAGGGGGCCGGCGGGGAGCTGTTTTTT. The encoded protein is CASSLGWQGAGGELFF.

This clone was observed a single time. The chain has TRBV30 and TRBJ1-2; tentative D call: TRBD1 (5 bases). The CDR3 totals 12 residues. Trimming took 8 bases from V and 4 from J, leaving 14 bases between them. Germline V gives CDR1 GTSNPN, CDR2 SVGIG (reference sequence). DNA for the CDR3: TGTGCCGGAGGGGATTGGAGCTATGGCTACACCTTC. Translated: CAGGDWSYGYTF. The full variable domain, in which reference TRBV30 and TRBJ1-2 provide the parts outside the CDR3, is SQTIHQWPATLVQPVGSPLSLECTVEGTSNPNLYWYRQAAGRGLQLLFYSVGIGQISSEVPQNLSASRPQDRQFILSSKKLLLSDSGFYLCAGGDWSYGYTFGSGTRLTVV.

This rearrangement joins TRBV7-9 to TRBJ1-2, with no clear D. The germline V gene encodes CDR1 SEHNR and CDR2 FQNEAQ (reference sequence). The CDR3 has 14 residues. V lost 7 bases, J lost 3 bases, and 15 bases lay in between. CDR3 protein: CASTPAVEHYGYTF. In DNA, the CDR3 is TGTGCCAGCACCCCCGCGGTGGAACACTATGGCTACACCTTC. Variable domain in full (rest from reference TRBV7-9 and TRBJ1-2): DTGVSQNPRHKITKRGQNVTFRCDPISEHNRLYWYRQTLGQGPEFLTYFQNEAQLEKSRLLSDRFSAERPKGSFSTLEIQRTEQGDSAMYLCASTPAVEHYGYTFGSGTRLTVV.

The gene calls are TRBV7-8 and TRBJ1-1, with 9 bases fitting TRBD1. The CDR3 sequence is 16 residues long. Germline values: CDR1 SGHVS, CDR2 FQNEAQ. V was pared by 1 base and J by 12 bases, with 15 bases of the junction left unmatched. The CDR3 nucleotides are TGTGCCAGCAGCTTAGTTGGCAGGATGATGGGGACAGGGACTTTCTTT. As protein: CASSLVGRMMGTGTFF. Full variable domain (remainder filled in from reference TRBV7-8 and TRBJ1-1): GAGVSQSPRYKVAKRGQDVALRCDPISGHVSLFWYQQALGQGPEFLTYFQNEAQLDKSGLPSDRFFAERPEGSVSTLKIQRTQQEDSAVYLCASSLVGRMMGTGTFFGQGTRLTVV.

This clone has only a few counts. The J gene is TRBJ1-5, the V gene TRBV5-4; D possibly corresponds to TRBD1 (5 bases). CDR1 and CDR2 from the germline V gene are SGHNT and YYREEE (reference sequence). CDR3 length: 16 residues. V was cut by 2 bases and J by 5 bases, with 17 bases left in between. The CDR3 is CASSLLREGWHQPQHF. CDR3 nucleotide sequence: TGTGCCAGCAGCTTACTCAGGGAGGGCTGGCATCAGCCCCAGCATTTT.

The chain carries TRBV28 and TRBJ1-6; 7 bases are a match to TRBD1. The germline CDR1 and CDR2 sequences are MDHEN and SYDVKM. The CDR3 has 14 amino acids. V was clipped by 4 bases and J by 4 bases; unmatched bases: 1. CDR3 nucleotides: TGTGCCAGCAGTTGGACAGGTTATAATTCACCCCTCCACTTT. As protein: CASSWTGYNSPLHF.

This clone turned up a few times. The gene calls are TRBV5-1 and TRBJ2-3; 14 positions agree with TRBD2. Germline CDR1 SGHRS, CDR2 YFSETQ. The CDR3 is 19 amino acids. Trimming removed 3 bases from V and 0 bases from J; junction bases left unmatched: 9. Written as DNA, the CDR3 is TGCGCCAGCAGCTCCGGACTAGCGGGGGGTCACACTAGCACAGATACGCAGTATTTT. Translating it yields CASSSGLAGGHTSTDTQYF. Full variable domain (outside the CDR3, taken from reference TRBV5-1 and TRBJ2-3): KAGVTQTPRYLIKTRGQQVTLSCSPISGHRSVSWYQQTPGQGLQFLFEYFSETQRNKGNFPGRFSGRQFSNSRSEMNVSTLELGDSALYLCASSSGLAGGHTSTDTQYFGPGTRLTVL.

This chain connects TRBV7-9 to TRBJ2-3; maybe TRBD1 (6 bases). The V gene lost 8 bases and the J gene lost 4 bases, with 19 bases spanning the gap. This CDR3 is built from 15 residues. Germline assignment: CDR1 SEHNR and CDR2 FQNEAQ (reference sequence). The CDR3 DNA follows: TGTGCCAGCGGGGGCCAAGGGGGTAGTCCAGATACGCAGTATTTT. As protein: CASGGQGGSPDTQYF.

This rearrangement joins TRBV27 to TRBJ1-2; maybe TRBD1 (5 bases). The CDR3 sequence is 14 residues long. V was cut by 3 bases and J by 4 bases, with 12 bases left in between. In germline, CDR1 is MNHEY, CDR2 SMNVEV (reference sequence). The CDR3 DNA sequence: TGTGCCAGCAGTTTTTTAGGGGCGAGCTATGGCTACACCTTC. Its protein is CASSFLGASYGYTF.

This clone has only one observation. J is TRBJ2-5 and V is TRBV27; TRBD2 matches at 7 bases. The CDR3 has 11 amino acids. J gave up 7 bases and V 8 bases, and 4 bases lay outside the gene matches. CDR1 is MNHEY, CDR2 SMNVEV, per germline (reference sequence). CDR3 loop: CASGGGATQYF. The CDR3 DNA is TGTGCCAGCGGCGGGGGTGCGACCCAGTACTTC.

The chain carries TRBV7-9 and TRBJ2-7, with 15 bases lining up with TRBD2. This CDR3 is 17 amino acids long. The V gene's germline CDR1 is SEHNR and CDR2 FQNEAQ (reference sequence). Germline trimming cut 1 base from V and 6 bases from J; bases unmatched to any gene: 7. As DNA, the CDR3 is TGTGCCAGCAGCTTAGGAGGCGGGACTAGCGGGGGGCGCGAGCAGTACTTC. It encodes CASSLGGGTSGGREQYF.

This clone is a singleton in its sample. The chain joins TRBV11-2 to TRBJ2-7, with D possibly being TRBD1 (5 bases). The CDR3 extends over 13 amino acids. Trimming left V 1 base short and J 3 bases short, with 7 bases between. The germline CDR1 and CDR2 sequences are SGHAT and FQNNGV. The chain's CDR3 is CASSLAQDYEQYF. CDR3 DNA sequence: TGTGCCAGCAGCTTAGCACAGGACTACGAGCAGTACTTC. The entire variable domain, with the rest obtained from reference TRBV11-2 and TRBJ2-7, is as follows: EAGVAQSPRYKIIEKRQSVAFWCNPISGHATLYWYQQILGQGPKLLIQFQNNGVVDDSQLPKDRFSAERLKGVDSTLKIQPAKLEDSAVYLCASSLAQDYEQYFGPGTRLTVT.

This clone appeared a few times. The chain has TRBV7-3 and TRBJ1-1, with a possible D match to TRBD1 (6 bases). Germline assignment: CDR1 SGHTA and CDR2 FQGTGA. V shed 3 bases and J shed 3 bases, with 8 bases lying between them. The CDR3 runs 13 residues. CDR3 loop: CASSFAGDTEAFF. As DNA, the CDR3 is TGTGCCAGCAGCTTTGCAGGGGACACTGAAGCTTTCTTT.

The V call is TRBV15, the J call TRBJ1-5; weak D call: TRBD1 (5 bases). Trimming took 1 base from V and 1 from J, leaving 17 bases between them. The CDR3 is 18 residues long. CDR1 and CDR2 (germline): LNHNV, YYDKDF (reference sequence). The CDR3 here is CATSRVERGGESNQPQHF. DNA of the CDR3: TGTGCCACCAGCAGAGTGGAAAGGGGCGGGGAGAGCAATCAGCCCCAGCATTTT.

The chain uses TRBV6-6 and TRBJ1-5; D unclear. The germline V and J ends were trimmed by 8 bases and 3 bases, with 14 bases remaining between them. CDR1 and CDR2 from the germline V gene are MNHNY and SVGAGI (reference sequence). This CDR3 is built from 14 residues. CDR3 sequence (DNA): TGTGCCAGCCGAGGGTGGAGGAACAATCAGCCCCAGCATTTT. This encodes CASRGWRNNQPQHF.